What follows is one TCR beta chain and its context. Its antigen remains unidentified. Trimming removed 7 bases from V and 2 bases from J; junction bases left unmatched: 8. Germline V gene lookup returns CDR1 MDHEN and CDR2 SYDVKM. CDR3 length: 14 residues. This specimen belongs to a study of T cell repertoires in cytomegalovirus infection. About the research overall: CMV infection and matching HLA type were both indicated by public TCR beta signatures. General study results and limits: Across the ex vivo response, the dominant clonotypes were HLA-C-restricted CMV-specific TCR beta clonotypes. Of the TCR beta families, the public ones yielded a cumulative frequency that identified carriers of CMV plus the relevant HLA.

Using its own MiXCR run on the reads, TCRdb lists one record per CDR3 protein. The sample lists over 150,000 distinct CDR3 sequences; roughly a fifth were seen once. The sequenced sample was PBMCs. The source of this sequence is a human donor in good health (CMV status not recorded). Some clones in this sample may be carry-over from other donors' samples. The chain recombines TRBV28 with TRBJ2-7; the match to TRBD2 covers 7 bases. In DNA form, the CDR3 reads TGTGCCAGCAATGTAGCGGGCCCCACCTACGAGCAGTACTTC. It yields the protein CASNVAGPTYEQYF. The full variable domain, completed using reference TRBV28 and TRBJ2-7, is DVKVTQSSRYLVKRTGEKVFLECVQDMDHENMFWYRQDPGLGLRLIYFSYDVKMKEKGDIPEGYSVSREKKERFSLILESASTNQTSMYLCASNVAGPTYEQYFGPGTRLTVT.